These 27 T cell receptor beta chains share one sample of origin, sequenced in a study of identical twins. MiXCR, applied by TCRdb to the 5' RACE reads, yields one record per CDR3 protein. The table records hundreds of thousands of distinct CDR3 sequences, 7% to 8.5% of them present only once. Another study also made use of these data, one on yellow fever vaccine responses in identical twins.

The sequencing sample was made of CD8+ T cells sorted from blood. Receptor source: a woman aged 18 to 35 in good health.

CDR3 sequence reads: CASSSDLVSFF. The CDR3 DNA reads TGTGCCAGCAGCTCGGACCTCGTATCTTTCTTT. The chain employs TRBV7-9 and TRBJ1-1, with no clear D. The germline V gene has CDR1 SEHNR and CDR2 FQNEAQ (reference sequence). The CDR3 is made up of 11 amino acids. The V and J ends lost 4 bases and 12 bases respectively, with 12 bases between them. Full variable domain (remainder filled in from reference TRBV7-9 and TRBJ1-1): DTGVSQNPRHKITKRGQNVTFRCDPISEHNRLYWYRQTLGQGPEFLTYFQNEAQLEKSRLLSDRFSAERPKGSFSTLEIQRTEQGDSAMYLCASSSDLVSFFGQGTRLTVV.

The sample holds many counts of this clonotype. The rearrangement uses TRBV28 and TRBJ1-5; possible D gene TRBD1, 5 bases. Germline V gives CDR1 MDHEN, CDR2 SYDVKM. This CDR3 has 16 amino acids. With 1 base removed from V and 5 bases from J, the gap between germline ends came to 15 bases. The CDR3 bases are TGTGCCAGCAGTTTATCAGGGCCCAAGATTGATCAGCCCCAGCATTTT. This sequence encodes CASSLSGPKIDQPQHF.

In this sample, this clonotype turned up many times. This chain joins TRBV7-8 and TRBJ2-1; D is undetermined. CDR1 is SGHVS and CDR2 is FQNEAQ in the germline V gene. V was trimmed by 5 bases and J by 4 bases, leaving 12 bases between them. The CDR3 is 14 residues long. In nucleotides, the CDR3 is TGTGCCAGCAGCCACGTAGTGGGATACAATGAGCAGTTCTTC. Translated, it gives CASSHVVGYNEQFF.

The CDR3 is CASSEEEGGYTGELFF. The CDR3 DNA reads TGTGCCAGCAGTGAGGAGGAGGGAGGGTACACCGGGGAGCTGTTTTTT. The V and J genes are TRBV2 and TRBJ2-2; 7 positions agree with TRBD2. There are 16 residues in the CDR3. Germline V gene lookup returns CDR1 SNHLY and CDR2 FYNNEI. J lost 3 bases, V lost 3 bases, and 7 bases had no gene match.

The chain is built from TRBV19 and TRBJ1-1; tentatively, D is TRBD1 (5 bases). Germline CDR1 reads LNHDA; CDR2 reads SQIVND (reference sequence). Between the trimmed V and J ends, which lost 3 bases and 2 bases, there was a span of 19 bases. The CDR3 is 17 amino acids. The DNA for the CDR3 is TGTGCCAGTAGTATGGAGCAGGGAAGGAGAGGAAACACTGAAGCTTTCTTT. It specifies CASSMEQGRRGNTEAFF.

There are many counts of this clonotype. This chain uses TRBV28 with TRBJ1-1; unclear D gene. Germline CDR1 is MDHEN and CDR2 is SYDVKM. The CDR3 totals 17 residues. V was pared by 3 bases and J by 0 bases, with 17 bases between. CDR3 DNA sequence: TGTGCCAGCAGTTTGGGCGACACAAACGGGTTGAACACTGAAGCTTTCTTT. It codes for CASSLGDTNGLNTEAFF.

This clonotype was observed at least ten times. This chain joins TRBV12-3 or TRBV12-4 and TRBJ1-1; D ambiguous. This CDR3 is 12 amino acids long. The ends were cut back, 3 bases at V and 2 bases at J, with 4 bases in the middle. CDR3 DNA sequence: TGTGCCAGCAGTTTCTCCAACACTGAAGCTTTCTTT. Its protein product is CASSFSNTEAFF.

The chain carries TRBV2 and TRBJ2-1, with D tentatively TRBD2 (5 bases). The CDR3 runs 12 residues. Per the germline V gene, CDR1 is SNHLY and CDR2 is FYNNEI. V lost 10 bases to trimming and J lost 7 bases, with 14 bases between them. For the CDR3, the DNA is TGTGCCATCCGGGATGCCTTAAATGAGCAGTTCTTC. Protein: CAIRDALNEQFF.

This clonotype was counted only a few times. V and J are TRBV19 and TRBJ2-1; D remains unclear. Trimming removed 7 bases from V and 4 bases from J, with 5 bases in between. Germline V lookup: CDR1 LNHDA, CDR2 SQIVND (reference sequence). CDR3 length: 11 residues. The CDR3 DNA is TGTGCCAGTAACCAATACAATGAGCAGTTCTTC. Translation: CASNQYNEQFF.

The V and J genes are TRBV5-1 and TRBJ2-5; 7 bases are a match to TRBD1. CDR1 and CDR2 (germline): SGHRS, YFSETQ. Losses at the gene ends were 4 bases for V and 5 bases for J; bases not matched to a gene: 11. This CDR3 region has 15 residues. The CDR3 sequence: CASSPWDSGLETQYF. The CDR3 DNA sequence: TGCGCCAGCAGCCCCTGGGACAGCGGTTTGGAGACCCAGTACTTC.

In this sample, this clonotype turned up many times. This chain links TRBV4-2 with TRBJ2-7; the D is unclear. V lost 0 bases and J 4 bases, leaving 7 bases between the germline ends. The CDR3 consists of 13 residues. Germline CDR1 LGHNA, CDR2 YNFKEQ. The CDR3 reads CASSQEWGYEQYV. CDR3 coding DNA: TGTGCCAGCAGCCAAGAATGGGGATACGAGCAGTACGTC.

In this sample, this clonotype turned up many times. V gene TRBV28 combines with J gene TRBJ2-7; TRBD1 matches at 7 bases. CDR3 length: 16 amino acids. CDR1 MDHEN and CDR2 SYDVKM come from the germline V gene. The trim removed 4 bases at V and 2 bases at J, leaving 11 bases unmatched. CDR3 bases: TGTGCCAGCAGTTATGGGAGCAGGGGGTCAGCCTACGAGCAGTACTTC. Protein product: CASSYGSRGSAYEQYF.

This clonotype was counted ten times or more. In DNA, the CDR3 is TGTGCCAGCAGCCCACAGGGGTACAATCAGCCCCAGCATTTT. Its protein is CASSPQGYNQPQHF. The chain recombines TRBV7-6 with TRBJ1-5; 7 bases agree with TRBD1. Germline V CDR1 and CDR2: SGHVS, FNYEAQ. This CDR3 contains 14 residues. The trim removed 5 bases at V and 3 bases at J, leaving 4 bases unmatched. Full variable domain (remainder filled in from reference TRBV7-6 and TRBJ1-5): GAGVSQSPRYKVTKRGQDVALRCDPISGHVSLYWYRQALGQGPEFLTYFNYEAQQDKSGLPNDRFSAERPEGSISTLTIQRTEQRDSAMYRCASSPQGYNQPQHFGDGTRLSIL.

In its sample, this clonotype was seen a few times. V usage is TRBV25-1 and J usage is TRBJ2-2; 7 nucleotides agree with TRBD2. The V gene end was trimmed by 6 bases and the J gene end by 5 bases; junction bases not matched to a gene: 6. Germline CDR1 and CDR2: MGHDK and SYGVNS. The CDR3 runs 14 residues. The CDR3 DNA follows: TGTGCCAGCAGCGAACTGGGGGGGACCGGGGAGCTGTTTTTT. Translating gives CASSELGGTGELFF.

The CDR3 spells CASGPRGREDYNEQFF. CDR3 nucleotides: TGTGCTAGTGGTCCTCGGGGGCGGGAGGACTACAATGAGCAGTTCTTC. The chain uses TRBV12-5 and TRBJ2-1; 8 nucleotides align to TRBD2. The V and J ends lost 5 bases and 3 bases, in that order; junction bases with no gene match: 9. Germline V gene sequence: CDR1 LGHNT, CDR2 FRNRAP. The CDR3 loop spans 16 amino acids.

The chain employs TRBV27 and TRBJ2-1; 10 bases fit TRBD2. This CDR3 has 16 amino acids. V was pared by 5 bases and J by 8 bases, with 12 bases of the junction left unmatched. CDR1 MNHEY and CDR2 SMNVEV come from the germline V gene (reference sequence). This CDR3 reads CASSPPVVAGGYEQFF. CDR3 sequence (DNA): TGTGCCAGCAGTCCCCCCGTTGTAGCGGGGGGTTATGAGCAGTTCTTC.

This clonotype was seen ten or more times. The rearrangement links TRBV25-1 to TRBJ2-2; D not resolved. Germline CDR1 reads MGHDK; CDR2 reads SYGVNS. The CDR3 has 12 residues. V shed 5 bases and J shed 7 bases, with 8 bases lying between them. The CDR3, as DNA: TGTGCCAGCAGTAAACAGAGCGGGGAGCTGTTTTTT. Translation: CASSKQSGELFF.

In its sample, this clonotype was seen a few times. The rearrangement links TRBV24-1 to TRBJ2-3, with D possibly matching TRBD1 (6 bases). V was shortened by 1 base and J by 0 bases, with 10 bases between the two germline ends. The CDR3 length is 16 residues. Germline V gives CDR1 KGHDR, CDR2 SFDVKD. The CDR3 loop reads CATSDFGQISTDTQYF. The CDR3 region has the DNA TGTGCCACCAGTGATTTTGGACAGATAAGCACAGATACGCAGTATTTT.

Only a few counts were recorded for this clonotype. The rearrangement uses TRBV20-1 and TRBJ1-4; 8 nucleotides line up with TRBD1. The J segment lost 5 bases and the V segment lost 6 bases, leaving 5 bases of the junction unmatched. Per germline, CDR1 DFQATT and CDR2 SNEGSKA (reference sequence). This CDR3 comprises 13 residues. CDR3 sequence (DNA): TGCAGTGCGACGGACAGGGAAAATGAAAAACTGTTTTTT. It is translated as CSATDRENEKLFF.

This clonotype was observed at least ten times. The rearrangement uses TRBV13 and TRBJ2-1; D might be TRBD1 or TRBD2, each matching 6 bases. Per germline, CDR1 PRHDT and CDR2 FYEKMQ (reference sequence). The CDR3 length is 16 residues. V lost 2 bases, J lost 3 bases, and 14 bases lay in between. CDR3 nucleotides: TGTGCCAGCAGCTTAACTCCGGGGGCTGACTACAATGAGCAGTTCTTC. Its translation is CASSLTPGADYNEQFF.

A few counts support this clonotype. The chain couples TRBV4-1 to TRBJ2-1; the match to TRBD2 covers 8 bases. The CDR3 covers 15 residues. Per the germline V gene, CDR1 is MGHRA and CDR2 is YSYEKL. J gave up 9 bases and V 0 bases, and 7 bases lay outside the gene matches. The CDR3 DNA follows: TGCGCCAGCAGCCAAGACCAGCGGGAGTCTGTTGAGCAGTTCTTC. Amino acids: CASSQDQRESVEQFF.

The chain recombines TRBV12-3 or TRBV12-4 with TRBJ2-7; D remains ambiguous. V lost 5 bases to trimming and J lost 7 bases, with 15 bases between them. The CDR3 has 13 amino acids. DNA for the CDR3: TGTGCCAGCAGTACCGGACGGGCCGGGGAGCAGTACGTC. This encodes CASSTGRAGEQYV.

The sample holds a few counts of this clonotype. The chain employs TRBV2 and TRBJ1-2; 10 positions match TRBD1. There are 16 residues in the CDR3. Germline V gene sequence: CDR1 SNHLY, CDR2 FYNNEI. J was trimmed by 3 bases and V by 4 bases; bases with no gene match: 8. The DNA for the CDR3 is TGTGCCAGCAGTGGAGACCGGACAGGGGGGGACTATGGCTACACCTTC. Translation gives CASSGDRTGGDYGYTF.

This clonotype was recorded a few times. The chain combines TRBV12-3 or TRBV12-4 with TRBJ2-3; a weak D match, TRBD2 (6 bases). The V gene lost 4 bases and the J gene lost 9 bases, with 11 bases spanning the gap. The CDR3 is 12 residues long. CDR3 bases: TGTGCCAGCAGTTCGGGCGGGGCAACGCAGTATTTT. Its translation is CASSSGGATQYF.

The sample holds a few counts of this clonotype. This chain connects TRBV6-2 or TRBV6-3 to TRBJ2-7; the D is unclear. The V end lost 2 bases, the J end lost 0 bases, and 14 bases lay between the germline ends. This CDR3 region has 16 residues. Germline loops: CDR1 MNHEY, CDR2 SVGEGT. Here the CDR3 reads CASSYTPGFGSYEQYF. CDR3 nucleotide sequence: TGTGCCAGCAGTTACACCCCCGGGTTCGGCTCCTACGAGCAGTACTTC.

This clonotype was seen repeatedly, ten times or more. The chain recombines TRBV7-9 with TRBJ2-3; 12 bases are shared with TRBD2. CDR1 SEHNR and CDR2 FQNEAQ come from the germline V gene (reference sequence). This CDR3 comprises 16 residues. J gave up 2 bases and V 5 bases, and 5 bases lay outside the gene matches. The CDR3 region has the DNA TGTGCCAGCAGCCTGACTAGCGGGGGATACACAGATACGCAGTATTTT. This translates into CASSLTSGGYTDTQYF.

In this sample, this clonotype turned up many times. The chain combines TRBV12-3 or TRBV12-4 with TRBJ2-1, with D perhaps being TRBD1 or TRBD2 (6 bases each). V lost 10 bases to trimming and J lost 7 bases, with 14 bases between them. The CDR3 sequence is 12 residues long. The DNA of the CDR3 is TGTGCCACCCAGCCGGGGGCGAATGAGCAGTTCTTC. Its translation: CATQPGANEQFF.